This TCR beta chain comes out of a study of T cell responses to AZD1222 COVID-19 vaccine. As for the study in general: Pooling of second doses given at about 4 or about 12 weeks was done.

The study, taken as a whole, reports: AZD1222 recipients seropositive at baseline numbered only 6 or 7.

Germline lookup yields CDR1 SQVTM and CDR2 ANQGSEA. This CDR3 comprises 11 residues. V was shortened by 7 bases and J by 5 bases, with 11 bases between the two germline ends. Of note for this clone: The antigen remains undetermined.

The table came from immunoSEQ multiplex PCR; TCRdb's copy has only in-frame clones and leaves some out. The repertoire holds about 260,000 clones, with about 92% as singletons. Source: peripheral blood, taken on day 0 of AZD1222 vaccination. The sequence was obtained from an adult in good health. This chain uses TRBV29-1 with TRBJ1-2; maybe TRBD1 (6 bases). The CDR3 sequence is CSARGGYGYTF. The DNA for the CDR3 is TGCAGCGCCCGAGGGGGATATGGCTACACCTTC. The variable domain in full, with the rest retrieved from reference TRBV29-1 and TRBJ1-2, is SAVISQKPSRDICQRGTSLTIQCQVDSQVTMMFWYRQQPGQSLTLIATANQGSEATYESGFVIDKFPISRPNLTFSTLTVSNMSPEDSSIYLCSARGGYGYTFGSGTRLTVV.